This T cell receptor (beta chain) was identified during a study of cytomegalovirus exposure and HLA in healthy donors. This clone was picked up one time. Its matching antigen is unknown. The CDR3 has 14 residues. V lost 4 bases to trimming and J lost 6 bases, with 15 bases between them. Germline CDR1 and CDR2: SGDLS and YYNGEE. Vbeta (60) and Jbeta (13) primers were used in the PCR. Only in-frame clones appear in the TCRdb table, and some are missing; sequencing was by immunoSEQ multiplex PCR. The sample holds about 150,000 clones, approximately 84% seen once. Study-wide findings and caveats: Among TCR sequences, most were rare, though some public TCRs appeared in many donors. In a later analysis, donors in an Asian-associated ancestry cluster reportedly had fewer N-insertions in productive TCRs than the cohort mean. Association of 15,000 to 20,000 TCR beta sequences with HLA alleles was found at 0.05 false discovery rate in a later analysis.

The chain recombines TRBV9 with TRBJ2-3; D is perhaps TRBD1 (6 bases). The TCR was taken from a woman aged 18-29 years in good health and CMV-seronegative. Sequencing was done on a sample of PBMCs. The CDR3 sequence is CASSIQGWSDTQYF. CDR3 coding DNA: TGTGCCAGCAGCATACAGGGTTGGAGTGATACGCAGTATTTT.